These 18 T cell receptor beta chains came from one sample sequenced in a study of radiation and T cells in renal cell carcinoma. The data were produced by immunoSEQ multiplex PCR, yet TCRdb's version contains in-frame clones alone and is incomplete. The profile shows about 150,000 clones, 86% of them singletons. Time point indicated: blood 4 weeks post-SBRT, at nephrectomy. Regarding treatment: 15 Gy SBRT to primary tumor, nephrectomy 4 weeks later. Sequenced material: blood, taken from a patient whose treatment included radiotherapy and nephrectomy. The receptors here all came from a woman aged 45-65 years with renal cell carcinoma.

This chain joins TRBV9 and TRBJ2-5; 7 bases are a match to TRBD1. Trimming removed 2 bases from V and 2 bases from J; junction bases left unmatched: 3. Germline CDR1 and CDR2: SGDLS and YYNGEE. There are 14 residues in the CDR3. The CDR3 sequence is CASSVPGQQETQYF. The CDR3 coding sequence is TGTGCCAGCAGCGTTCCGGGACAGCAAGAGACCCAGTACTTC. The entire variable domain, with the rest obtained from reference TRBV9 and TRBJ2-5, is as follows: DSGVTQTPKHLITATGQRVTLRCSPRSGDLSVYWYQQSLDQGLQFLIQYYNGEERAKGNILERFSAQQFPDLHSELNLSSLELGDSALYFCASSVPGQQETQYFGPGTRLLVL.

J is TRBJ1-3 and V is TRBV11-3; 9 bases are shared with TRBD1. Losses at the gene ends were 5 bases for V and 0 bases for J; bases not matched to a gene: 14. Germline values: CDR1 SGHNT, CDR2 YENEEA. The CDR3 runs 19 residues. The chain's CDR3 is CASSGRDRARLHSGNTIYF. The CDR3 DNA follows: TGTGCCAGCAGCGGCCGGGACAGGGCCCGCCTGCACTCTGGAAACACCATATATTTT.

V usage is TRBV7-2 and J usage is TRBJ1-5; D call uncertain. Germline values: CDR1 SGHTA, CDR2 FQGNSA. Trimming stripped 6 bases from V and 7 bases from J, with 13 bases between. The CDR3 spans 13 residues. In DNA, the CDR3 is TGTGCCAGCAGTTATAGGGTGGGACAGCCCCAGCATTTT. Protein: CASSYRVGQPQHF.

Here the CDR3 reads CASSQGTRGQSTDTQYF. In nucleotides, the CDR3 is TGCGCCAGCAGCCAGGGGACCCGTGGGCAGAGCACAGATACGCAGTATTTT. The genes are TRBV4-3 and TRBJ2-3; D is tentatively TRBD1 or TRBD2 (5 bases each). Germline V gene lookup returns CDR1 LGHNA and CDR2 YSLEER. The CDR3 spans 17 residues. Deletions cut 3 bases from V and 0 bases from J, with 16 bases between.

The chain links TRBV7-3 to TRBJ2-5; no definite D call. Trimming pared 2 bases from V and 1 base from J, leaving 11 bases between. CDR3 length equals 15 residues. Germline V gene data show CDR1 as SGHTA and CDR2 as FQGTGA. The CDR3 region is CASSLLAATQETQYF. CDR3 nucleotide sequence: TGTGCCAGCAGCTTACTCGCCGCAACCCAAGAGACCCAGTACTTC.

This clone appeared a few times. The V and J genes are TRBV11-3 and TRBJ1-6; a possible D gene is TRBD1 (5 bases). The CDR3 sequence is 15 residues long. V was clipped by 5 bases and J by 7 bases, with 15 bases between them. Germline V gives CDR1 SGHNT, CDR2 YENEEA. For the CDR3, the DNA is TGTGCCAGCAGCGTGTTGGGACGGCGAAATTCACCCCTCCACTTT. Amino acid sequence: CASSVLGRRNSPLHF. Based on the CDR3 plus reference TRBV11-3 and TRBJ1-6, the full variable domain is EAGVVQSPRYKIIEKKQPVAFWCNPISGHNTLYWYLQNLGQGPELLIRYENEEAVDDSQLPKDRFSAERLKGVDSTLKIQPAELGDSAVYLCASSVLGRRNSPLHFGNGTRLTVT.

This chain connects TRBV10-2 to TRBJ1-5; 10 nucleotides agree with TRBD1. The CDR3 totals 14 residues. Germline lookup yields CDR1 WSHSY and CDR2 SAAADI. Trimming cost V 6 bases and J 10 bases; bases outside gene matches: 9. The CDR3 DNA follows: TGCGCCAGCAGCGCGGACAGGGGGGGGCTACCCCAGCATTTT. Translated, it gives CASSADRGGLPQHF.

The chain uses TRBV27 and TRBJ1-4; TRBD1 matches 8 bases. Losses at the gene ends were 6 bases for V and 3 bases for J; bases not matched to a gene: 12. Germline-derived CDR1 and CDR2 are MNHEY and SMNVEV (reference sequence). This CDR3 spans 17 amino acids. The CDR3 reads CASRGVRGRFPNEKLFF. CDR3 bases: TGTGCCAGCAGGGGGGTCAGGGGGCGGTTTCCTAATGAAAAACTGTTTTTT.

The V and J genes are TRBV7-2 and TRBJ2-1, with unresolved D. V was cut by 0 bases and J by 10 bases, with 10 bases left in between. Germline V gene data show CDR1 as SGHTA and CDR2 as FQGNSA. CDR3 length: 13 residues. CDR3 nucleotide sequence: TGTGCCAGCAGCTTAGCTTATAGCTACGAGCAGTTCTTC. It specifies CASSLAYSYEQFF.

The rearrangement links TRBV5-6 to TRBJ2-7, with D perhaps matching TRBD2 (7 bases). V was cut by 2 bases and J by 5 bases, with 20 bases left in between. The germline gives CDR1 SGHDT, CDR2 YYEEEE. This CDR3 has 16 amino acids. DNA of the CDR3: TGTGCCAGCAGCTTTTTGGCTTTAACAGGGAGGGACGAGCAGTACTTC. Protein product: CASSFLALTGRDEQYF. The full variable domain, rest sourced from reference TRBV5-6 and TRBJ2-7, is DAGVTQSPTHLIKTRGQQVTLRCSPKSGHDTVSWYQQALGQGPQFIFQYYEEEERQRGNFPDRFSGHQFPNYSSELNVNALLLGDSALYLCASSFLALTGRDEQYFGPGTRLTVT.

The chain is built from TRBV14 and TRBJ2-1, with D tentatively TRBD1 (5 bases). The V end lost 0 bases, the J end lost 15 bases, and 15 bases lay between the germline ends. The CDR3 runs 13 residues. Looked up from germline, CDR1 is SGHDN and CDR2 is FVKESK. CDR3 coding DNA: TGTGCCAGCAGCCAAGATGTGGCATCCCAGGGGTTCTTC. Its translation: CASSQDVASQGFF. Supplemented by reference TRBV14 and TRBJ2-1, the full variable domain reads EAGVTQFPSHSVIEKGQTVTLRCDPISGHDNLYWYRRVMGKEIKFLLHFVKESKQDESGMPNNRFLAERTGGTYSTLKVQPAELEDSGVYFCASSQDVASQGFFGPGTRLTVL.

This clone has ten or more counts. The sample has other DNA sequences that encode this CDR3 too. The CDR3 coding sequence is TGTGCCAGCAGCCCAGGGAGGGCCGAGCAGTACTTC. Translation gives CASSPGRAEQYF. This sequence joins TRBV9 and TRBJ2-7, with 7 positions matching TRBD2. Germline assignment: CDR1 SGDLS and CDR2 YYNGEE. V was clipped by 4 bases and J by 6 bases; unmatched bases: 4. The CDR3 covers 12 residues.

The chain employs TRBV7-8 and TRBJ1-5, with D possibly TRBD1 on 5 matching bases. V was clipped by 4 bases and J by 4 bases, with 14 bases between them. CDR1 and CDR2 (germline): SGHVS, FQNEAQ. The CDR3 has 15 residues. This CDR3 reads CASSWGTDTNQPQHF. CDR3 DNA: TGTGCCAGCAGCTGGGGGACGGATACGAATCAGCCCCAGCATTTT. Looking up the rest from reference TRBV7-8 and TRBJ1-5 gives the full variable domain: GAGVSQSPRYKVAKRGQDVALRCDPISGHVSLFWYQQALGQGPEFLTYFQNEAQLDKSGLPSDRFFAERPEGSVSTLKIQRTQQEDSAVYLCASSWGTDTNQPQHFGDGTRLSIL.

CDR3 in amino acids: CASSFYPYQETQYF. In DNA form, the CDR3 reads TGTGCCAGCAGCTTTTACCCGTACCAAGAGACCCAGTACTTC. The genes are TRBV5-6 and TRBJ2-5; D ambiguous. Germline lookup yields CDR1 SGHDT and CDR2 YYEEEE. This CDR3 is built from 14 residues. Trimming removed 2 bases from V and 0 bases from J, with 8 bases in between.

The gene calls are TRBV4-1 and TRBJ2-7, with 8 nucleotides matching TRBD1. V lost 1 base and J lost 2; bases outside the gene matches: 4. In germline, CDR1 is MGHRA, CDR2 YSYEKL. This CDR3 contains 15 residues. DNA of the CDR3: TGCGCCAGCAGCCAAGTCTGGACAGGGCCCTACGAGCAGTACTTC. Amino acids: CASSQVWTGPYEQYF.

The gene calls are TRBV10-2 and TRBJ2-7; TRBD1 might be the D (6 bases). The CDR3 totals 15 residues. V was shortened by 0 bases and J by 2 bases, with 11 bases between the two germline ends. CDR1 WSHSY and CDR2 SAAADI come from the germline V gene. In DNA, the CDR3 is TGCGCCAGCAGTGAGTCGGGTGGGACAACCTACGAGCAGTACTTC. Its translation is CASSESGGTTYEQYF.

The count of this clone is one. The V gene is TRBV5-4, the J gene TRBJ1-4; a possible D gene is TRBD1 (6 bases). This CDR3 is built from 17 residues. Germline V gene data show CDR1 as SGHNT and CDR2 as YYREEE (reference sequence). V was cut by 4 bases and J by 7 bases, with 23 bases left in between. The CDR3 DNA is TGTGCCAGCAGCCTTTCCCAGGGGCCCGGGGGAGGTGAAAAACTGTTTTTT. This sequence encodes CASSLSQGPGGGEKLFF. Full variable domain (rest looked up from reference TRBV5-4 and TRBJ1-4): ETGVTQSPTHLIKTRGQQVTLRCSSQSGHNTVSWYQQALGQGPQFIFQYYREEENGRGNFPPRFSGLQFPNYSSELNVNALELDDSALYLCASSLSQGPGGGEKLFFGSGTQLSVL.

The CDR3 spells CASSPRDRAYEQYF. CDR3 in DNA: TGTGCCAGCAGCCCCCGGGACAGGGCTTACGAGCAGTACTTC. The chain recombines TRBV7-9 with TRBJ2-7; 9 bases line up with TRBD1. Per the germline V gene, CDR1 is SEHNR and CDR2 is FQNEAQ (reference sequence). The CDR3 is made up of 14 amino acids. With 5 bases clipped from V and 4 bases from J, the junction kept 6 bases outside the gene matches.